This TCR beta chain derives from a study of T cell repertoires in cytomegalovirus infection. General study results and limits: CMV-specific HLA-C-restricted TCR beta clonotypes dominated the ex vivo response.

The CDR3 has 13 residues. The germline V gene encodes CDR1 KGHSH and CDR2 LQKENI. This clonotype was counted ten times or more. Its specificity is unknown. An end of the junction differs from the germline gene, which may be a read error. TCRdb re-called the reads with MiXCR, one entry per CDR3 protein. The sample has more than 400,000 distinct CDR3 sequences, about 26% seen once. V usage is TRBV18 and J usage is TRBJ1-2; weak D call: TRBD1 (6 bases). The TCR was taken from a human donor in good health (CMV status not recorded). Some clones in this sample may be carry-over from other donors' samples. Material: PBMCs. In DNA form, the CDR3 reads TGTGCCAGCTCAACACCGACAGGCGATGGCTACACCTTC. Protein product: CASSTPTGDGYTF.